This section outlines one TCR beta chain sequence together with its context. What it recognizes is unknown. These data are taken from a study of blood T cells in healthy people across ages. General observations from the study: Correlation between TCR beta diversity and naive T cell percentage was strong. A conclusive naive versus antigen-experienced comparison was prevented by the unsorted PBMCs.

Combining a sample-barcoded 5' primer with a J-beta primer mix, a second PCR ran for about 6 to 11 cycles. Every cDNA was tagged by a template-switch adaptor with 12 random nucleotides. The study obtained at least 2.5 million CDR3-containing paired-end reads from every sample. TCRdb recomputed calls from the 5' RACE reads with MiXCR, one row per CDR3 protein. The sample gives fewer than 700,000 distinct CDR3 sequences, 47% of which show up once; 20% to 25% is in the top ten. This TCR derives from a man at least 80 years old in good health. The sample consisted of blood.

The CDR3 DNA sequence: TGTGCCAGCAGTTTCGGGGGCGCCGACACTGAAGCTTTCTTT. This codes for CASSFGGADTEAFF. The rearrangement joins TRBV27 to TRBJ1-1; tentative D call: TRBD1 (6 bases). The V end was cut by 3 bases, the J end by 3 bases, with 11 bases between. Looked up from germline, CDR1 is MNHEY and CDR2 is SMNVEV (reference sequence). The CDR3 is made up of 14 amino acids.